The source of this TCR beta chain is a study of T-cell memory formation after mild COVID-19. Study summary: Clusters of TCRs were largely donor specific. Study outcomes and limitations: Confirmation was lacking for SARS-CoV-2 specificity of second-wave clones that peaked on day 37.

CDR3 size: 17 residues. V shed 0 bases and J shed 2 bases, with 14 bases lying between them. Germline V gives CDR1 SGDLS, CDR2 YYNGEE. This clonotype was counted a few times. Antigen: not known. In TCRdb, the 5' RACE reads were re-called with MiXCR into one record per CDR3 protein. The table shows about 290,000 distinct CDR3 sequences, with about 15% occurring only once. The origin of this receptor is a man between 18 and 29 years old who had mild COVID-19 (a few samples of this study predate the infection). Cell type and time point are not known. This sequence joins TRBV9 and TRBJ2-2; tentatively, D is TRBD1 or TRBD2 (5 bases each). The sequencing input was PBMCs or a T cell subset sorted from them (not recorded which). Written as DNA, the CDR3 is TGTGCCAGCAGCGTAGCTCAAGGGACCATTAACACCGGGGAGCTGTTTTTT. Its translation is CASSVAQGTINTGELFF.